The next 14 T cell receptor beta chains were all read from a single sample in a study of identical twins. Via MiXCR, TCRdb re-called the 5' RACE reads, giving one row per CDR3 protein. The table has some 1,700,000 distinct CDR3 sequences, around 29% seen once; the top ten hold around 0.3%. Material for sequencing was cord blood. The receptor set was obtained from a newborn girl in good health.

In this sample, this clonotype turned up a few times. The CDR3 reads CSARGPGISSEQYF. CDR3 sequence (DNA): TGCAGTGCTAGAGGTCCGGGGATCTCGTCCGAGCAGTACTTC. The rearrangement links TRBV20-1 to TRBJ2-5; maybe TRBD2 (5 bases). The last part of the DNA fits TRBJ2-7 better; the J call may be wrong. Germline lookup yields CDR1 DFQATT and CDR2 SNEGSKA (reference sequence). This CDR3 has 14 residues.

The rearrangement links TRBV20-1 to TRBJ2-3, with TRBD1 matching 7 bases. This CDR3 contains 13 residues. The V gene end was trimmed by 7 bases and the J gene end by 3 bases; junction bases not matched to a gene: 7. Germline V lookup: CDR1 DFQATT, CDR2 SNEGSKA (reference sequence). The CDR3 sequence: CSERRGRTDTQYF. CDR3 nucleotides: TGCAGTGAGAGAAGGGGGCGGACAGATACGCAGTATTTT.

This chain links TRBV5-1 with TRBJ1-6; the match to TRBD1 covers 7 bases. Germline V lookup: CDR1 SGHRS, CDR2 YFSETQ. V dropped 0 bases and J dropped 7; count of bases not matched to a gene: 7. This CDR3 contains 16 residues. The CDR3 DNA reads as TGCGCCAGCAGCTTGGAACCGACAGGGCGGAATTCACCCCTCCACTTT. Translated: CASSLEPTGRNSPLHF. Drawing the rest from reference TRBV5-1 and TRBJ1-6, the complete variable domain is KAGVTQTPRYLIKTRGQQVTLSCSPISGHRSVSWYQQTPGQGLQFLFEYFSETQRNKGNFPGRFSGRQFSNSRSEMNVSTLELGDSALYLCASSLEPTGRNSPLHFGNGTRLTVT.

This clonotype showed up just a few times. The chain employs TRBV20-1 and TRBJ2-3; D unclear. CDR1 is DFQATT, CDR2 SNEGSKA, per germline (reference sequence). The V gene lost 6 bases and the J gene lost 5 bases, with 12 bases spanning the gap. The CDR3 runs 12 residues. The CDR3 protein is CSASRRLDTQYF. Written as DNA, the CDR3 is TGCAGTGCCTCGAGACGACTAGATACGCAGTATTTT.

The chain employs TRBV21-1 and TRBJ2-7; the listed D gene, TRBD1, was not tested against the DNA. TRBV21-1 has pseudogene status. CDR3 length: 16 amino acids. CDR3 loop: CASSKTGADPSYEQYF. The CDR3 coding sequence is TGTGCCAGCAGCAAAACGGGGGCGGACCCCTCCTACGAGCAGTACTTC.

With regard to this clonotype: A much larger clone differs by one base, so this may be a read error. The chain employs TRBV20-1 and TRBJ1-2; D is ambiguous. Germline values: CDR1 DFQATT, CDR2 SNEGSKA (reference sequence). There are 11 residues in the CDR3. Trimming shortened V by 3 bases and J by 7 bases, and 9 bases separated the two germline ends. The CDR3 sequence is CSASAGCGYTF. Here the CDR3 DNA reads TGCAGTGCTAGTGCGGGGTGTGGCTACACCTTC.

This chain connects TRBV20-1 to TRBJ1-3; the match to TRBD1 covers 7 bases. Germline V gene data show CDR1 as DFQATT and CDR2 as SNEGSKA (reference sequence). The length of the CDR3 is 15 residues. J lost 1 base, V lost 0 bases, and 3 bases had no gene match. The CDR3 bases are TGCAGTGCTAGAGATGCAGGGGGATCTGGAAACACCATATATTTT. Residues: CSARDAGGSGNTIYF.

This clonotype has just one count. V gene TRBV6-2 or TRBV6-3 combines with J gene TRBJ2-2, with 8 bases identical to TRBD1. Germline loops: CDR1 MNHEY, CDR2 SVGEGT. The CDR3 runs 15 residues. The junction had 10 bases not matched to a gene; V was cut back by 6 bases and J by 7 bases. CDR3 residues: CASRRQGSGFGELFF. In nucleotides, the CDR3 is TGTGCCAGCAGACGACAGGGGTCTGGATTCGGGGAGCTGTTTTTT.

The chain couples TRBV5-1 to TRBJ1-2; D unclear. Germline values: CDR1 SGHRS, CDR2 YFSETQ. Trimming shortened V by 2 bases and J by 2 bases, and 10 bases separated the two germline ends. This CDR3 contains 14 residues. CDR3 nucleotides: TGCGCCAGCAGCTTCAAGGGCGGGAACTATGGCTACACCTTC. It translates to CASSFKGGNYGYTF.

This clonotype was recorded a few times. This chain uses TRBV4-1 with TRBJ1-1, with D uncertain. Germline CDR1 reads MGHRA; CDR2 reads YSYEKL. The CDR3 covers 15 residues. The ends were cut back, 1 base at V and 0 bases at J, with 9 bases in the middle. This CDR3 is CASSQVEALNTEAFF. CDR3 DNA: TGCGCCAGCAGCCAAGTTGAGGCCTTGAACACTGAAGCTTTCTTT.

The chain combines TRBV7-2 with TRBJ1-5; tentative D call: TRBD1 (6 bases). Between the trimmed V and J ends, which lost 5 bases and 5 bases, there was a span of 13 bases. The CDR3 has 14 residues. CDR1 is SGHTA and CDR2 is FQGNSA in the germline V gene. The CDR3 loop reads CASSGQTAYQPQHF. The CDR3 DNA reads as TGTGCCAGCAGCGGACAGACCGCTTATCAGCCCCAGCATTTT.

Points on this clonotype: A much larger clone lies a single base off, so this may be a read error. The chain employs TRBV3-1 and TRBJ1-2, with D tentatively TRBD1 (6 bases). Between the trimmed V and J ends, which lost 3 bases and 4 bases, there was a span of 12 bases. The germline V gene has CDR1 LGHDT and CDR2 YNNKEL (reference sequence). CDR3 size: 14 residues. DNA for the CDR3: TGTGCCAGCAGCCATCAGGGGCCCTCCTATGGCTACACCTTC. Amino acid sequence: CASSHQGPSYGYTF.

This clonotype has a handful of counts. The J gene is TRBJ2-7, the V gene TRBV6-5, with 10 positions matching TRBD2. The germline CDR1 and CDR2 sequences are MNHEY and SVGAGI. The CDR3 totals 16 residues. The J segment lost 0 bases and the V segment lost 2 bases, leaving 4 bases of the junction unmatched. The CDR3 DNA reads TGTGCCAGCAGTTACGCCCTAGCGGGAGCCTCCTACGAGCAGTACTTC. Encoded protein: CASSYALAGASYEQYF.

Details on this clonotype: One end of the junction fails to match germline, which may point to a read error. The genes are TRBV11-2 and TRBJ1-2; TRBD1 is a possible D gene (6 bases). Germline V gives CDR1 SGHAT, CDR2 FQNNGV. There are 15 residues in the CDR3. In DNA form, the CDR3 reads TGTACCAGCAGCTTAATATCAGGGGTGGTCTATGGCTACACCTTC. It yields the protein CTSSLISGVVYGYTF.